Below, 27 T cell receptor beta chains from the same sample are listed, as sequenced in a study of spatial heterogeneity in lung cancer. The time point here: blood at routine non-recurrence follow-up after resection. Sequencing of whole RNA from tumor, nontumor lung or frozen PBMC involved no sorting. TCRdb reprocessed the 5' RACE reads via MiXCR and lists one record per CDR3 protein. The sample holds 20,000 to 30,000 distinct CDR3 sequences, around 6% seen once. The sequencing here drew on PBMCs, taken at follow-up. All receptors derive from a male donor with early-stage non-small cell lung cancer.

There are a few counts of this clonotype. The chain recombines TRBV12-3 or TRBV12-4 with TRBJ1-1; D is unclear. The CDR3 is 13 amino acids. Trimming removed 3 bases from V and 1 base from J, with 6 bases in between. CDR3 nucleotides: TGTGCCAGCAGTTTTAACGCGAACACTGAAGCTTTCTTT. It encodes CASSFNANTEAFF.

This clonotype was counted only a few times. The chain couples TRBV6-5 to TRBJ2-3; D possibly matches TRBD1 or TRBD2 (5 bases each). Trimming left V 10 bases short and J 4 bases short, with 15 bases between. Germline-derived CDR1 and CDR2 are MNHEY and SVGAGI. The CDR3 runs to 13 residues. The CDR3 DNA is TGTGCCAACCGCCGGGACCTTGCAGATACGCAGTATTTT. This sequence encodes CANRRDLADTQYF.

This clonotype came up many times. The chain couples TRBV9 to TRBJ2-5, with TRBD1 as a possible D gene (5 bases). Germline V gives CDR1 SGDLS, CDR2 YYNGEE. CDR3 length equals 15 residues. Trimming shortened V by 1 base and J by 5 bases, and 15 bases separated the two germline ends. CDR3 amino acids: CASSVNPTVGETQYF. In DNA, the CDR3 is TGTGCCAGCAGCGTAAATCCGACAGTAGGGGAGACCCAGTACTTC.

The rearrangement links TRBV11-2 to TRBJ1-5, with unresolved D. V lost 0 bases, J lost 4 bases, and 13 bases lay in between. The CDR3 loop spans 16 amino acids. Germline loops: CDR1 SGHAT, CDR2 FQNNGV. CDR3 bases: TGTGCCAGCAGCTTAGATTCGGCAGGTCAAAATCAGCCCCAGCATTTT. This codes for CASSLDSAGQNQPQHF.

Of note for this clonotype: This could be a read error, since a much larger clone is one nucleotide away. The chain joins TRBV9 to TRBJ1-5; a weak D match, TRBD1 (5 bases). Germline CDR1 SGDLS, CDR2 YYNGEE. Trimming pared 0 bases from V and 5 bases from J, leaving 18 bases between. This CDR3 has 17 residues. Written as DNA, the CDR3 is TGTGCCAGCAGCGTAGGGGGGATGGCCCCGGCATATCAGCCCCAGCATTTT. It yields the protein CASSVGGMAPAYQPQHF.

This clonotype was detected ten times or more. This rearrangement joins TRBV7-3 to TRBJ2-5; a possible D gene is TRBD2 (6 bases). The CDR3 runs 14 residues. The V and J ends lost 4 bases and 5 bases respectively, with 14 bases between them. The germline V gene has CDR1 SGHTA and CDR2 FQGTGA. CDR3 sequence (DNA): TGTGCCAGCAGCTCCGGGACTGCGAAGGAGACCCAGTACTTC. Its translation: CASSSGTAKETQYF.

The genes are TRBV5-6 and TRBJ2-3, with 7 bases identical to TRBD2. The germline CDR1 and CDR2 sequences are SGHDT and YYEEEE. The ends lost 4 bases at V and 2 bases at J; junction bases unmatched: 10. The CDR3 has 16 amino acids. CDR3 amino acids: CASSQTTSLFTDTQYF. CDR3 bases: TGTGCCAGCAGCCAGACGACTAGCCTCTTCACAGATACGCAGTATTTT.

In its sample, this clonotype is medium-sized. The chain joins TRBV11-3 to TRBJ2-1, with 13 nucleotides matching TRBD2. CDR1 and CDR2 from the germline V gene are SGHNT and YENEEA. The CDR3 loop spans 17 amino acids. V was pared by 6 bases and J by 1 base, with 6 bases of the junction left unmatched. CDR3: CASSTTSGRDSYNEQFF. The CDR3 nucleotides are TGTGCCAGCAGTACCACTAGCGGGAGGGATTCCTACAATGAGCAGTTCTTC.

The table lists this clonotype with a few counts. This rearrangement joins TRBV6-2 or TRBV6-3 to TRBJ2-7; D perhaps matches TRBD1 (5 bases). The CDR3 runs 13 residues. The V end lost 2 bases, the J end lost 6 bases, and 11 bases lay between the germline ends. CDR1 and CDR2 from the germline V gene are MNHEY and SVGEGT. The CDR3 sequence: CASSYGQGAEQYF. CDR3 nucleotide sequence: TGTGCCAGCAGTTACGGCCAGGGTGCCGAGCAGTACTTC.

This clonotype was detected many times. V and J are TRBV6-5 and TRBJ1-1; 8 bases align to TRBD1. The CDR3 contains 15 residues. Germline V gene sequence: CDR1 MNHEY, CDR2 SVGAGI. Germline trimming cut 8 bases from V and 2 bases from J; bases unmatched to any gene: 10. The CDR3 nucleotides read TGTGCCAGCTTTGACCAGGGGGCAGGTAACACTGAAGCTTTCTTT. Amino acid sequence: CASFDQGAGNTEAFF.

This clonotype was counted a few times. This chain connects TRBV7-9 to TRBJ1-1; 9 bases are a match to TRBD1. Germline CDR1 is SEHNR and CDR2 is FQNEAQ (reference sequence). This CDR3 region has 15 residues. With 5 bases clipped from V and 5 bases from J, the junction kept 9 bases outside the gene matches. CDR3 DNA: TGTGCCAGCAGCAACCCCGGGACAGGGAAAACTGAAGCTTTCTTT. The encoded protein is CASSNPGTGKTEAFF.

This clonotype came up many times. V and J are TRBV4-3 and TRBJ2-1; TRBD2 aligns across 13 bases. The V gene end was trimmed by 0 bases and the J gene end by 2 bases; junction bases not matched to a gene: 7. Germline CDR1 and CDR2: LGHNA and YSLEER. This CDR3 has 19 residues. DNA of the CDR3: TGCGCCAGCAGCCAAGAATGGACTAGCGGGAGTGGGACCTACAATGAGCAGTTCTTC. Amino acid sequence: CASSQEWTSGSGTYNEQFF.

This chain joins TRBV18 and TRBJ2-2, with no clear D. This CDR3 has 14 amino acids. Germline-derived CDR1 and CDR2 are KGHSH and LQKENI. Trimming pared 3 bases from V and 6 bases from J, leaving 11 bases between. The CDR3 DNA reads TGTGCCAGCTCACCTAATGGGAATCCCGGGGAGCTGTTTTTT. It yields the protein CASSPNGNPGELFF. Combining the CDR3 with reference TRBV18 and TRBJ2-2 gives the whole variable domain NAGVMQNPRHLVRRRGQEARLRCSPMKGHSHVYWYRQLPEEGLKFMVYLQKENIIDESGMPKERFSAEFPKEGPSILRIQQVVRGDSAAYFCASSPNGNPGELFFGEGSRLTVL.

This clonotype was picked up many times. V is TRBV29-1 and J is TRBJ1-5; TRBD1 matches at 8 bases. Germline CDR1 reads SQVTM; CDR2 reads ANQGSEA. The CDR3 spans 13 residues. V lost 6 bases, J lost 6 bases, and 7 bases stayed unmatched. In DNA, the CDR3 is TGCAGCGTCGGACAGGGAGCTGGTCAGCCCCAGCATTTT. It yields the protein CSVGQGAGQPQHF.

This clonotype was seen a few times. The V gene is TRBV24-1, the J gene TRBJ2-2; 7 nucleotides agree with TRBD2. Germline-derived CDR1 and CDR2 are KGHDR and SFDVKD. Unmatched junction bases numbered 5, after V lost 3 bases and J lost 5 bases. The CDR3 extends over 15 amino acids. CDR3 nucleotide sequence: TGTGCCACCAGTGATGCGGGGGTTTTTACCGGGGAGCTGTTTTTT. Translation: CATSDAGVFTGELFF.

This clonotype has a count of ten or more. V and J are TRBV5-1 and TRBJ2-2; 9 positions match TRBD1. V lost 4 bases to trimming and J lost 4 bases; unmatched junction nucleotides: 5. The CDR3 contains 15 residues. CDR1 SGHRS and CDR2 YFSETQ come from the germline V gene. As DNA, the CDR3 is TGCGCCAGCAGCCCGGGACAGGGATTCACCGGGGAGCTGTTTTTT. Protein sequence: CASSPGQGFTGELFF.

The chain combines TRBV7-2 with TRBJ2-7; TRBD2 matches 11 bases. This CDR3 comprises 15 residues. V lost 5 bases, J lost 2 bases, and 5 bases stayed unmatched. Germline lookup yields CDR1 SGHTA and CDR2 FQGNSA. For the CDR3, the DNA is TGTGCCAGCAGCACTAGCGGGAGCCCTCCCTACGAGCAGTACGTC. Its protein is CASSTSGSPPYEQYV.

This clonotype was observed at least ten times. The chain carries TRBV11-2 and TRBJ2-2; D gene unclear. Looked up from germline, CDR1 is SGHAT and CDR2 is FQNNGV. V lost 4 bases and J 3 bases, leaving 12 bases between the germline ends. The CDR3 is 15 residues long. The CDR3 spells CASSSWDYYTGELFF. The CDR3 bases are TGTGCCAGCAGCTCTTGGGATTACTACACCGGGGAGCTGTTTTTT.

This clonotype appeared many times. The chain joins TRBV7-3 to TRBJ1-6; 9 positions match TRBD1. The CDR3 is made up of 15 amino acids. V was clipped by 6 bases and J by 8 bases; unmatched bases: 8. From germline, CDR1 is SGHTA and CDR2 FQGTGA. The CDR3: CASRKDRGTHSPLHF. The DNA for the CDR3 is TGTGCCAGCAGAAAAGACAGGGGGACACATTCACCCCTCCACTTT.

The chain has TRBV20-1 and TRBJ1-5; D is unresolved. This CDR3 has 14 residues. Germline CDR1 is DFQATT and CDR2 is SNEGSKA (reference sequence). V lost 0 bases, J lost 6 bases, and 12 bases lay in between. In DNA, the CDR3 is TGCAGTGCTAGAGATATAGGAGAAAGTCAGCCCCAGCATTTT. The encoded protein is CSARDIGESQPQHF.

CDR3: CSARAGVGVTYNEQFF. Here the CDR3 DNA reads TGCAGTGCTAGGGCGGGAGTGGGGGTCACCTACAATGAGCAGTTCTTC. The genes are TRBV20-1 and TRBJ2-1, with TRBD2 identical over 7 bases. The CDR3 has 16 residues. Germline V lookup: CDR1 DFQATT, CDR2 SNEGSKA (reference sequence). The junction had 10 bases not matched to a gene; V was cut back by 3 bases and J by 2 bases.

This clonotype was seen ten or more times. The V and J genes are TRBV7-3 and TRBJ2-1; 9 bases match TRBD1. V was clipped by 3 bases and J by 5 bases; unmatched bases: 5. The CDR3 is 15 residues long. The germline V gene has CDR1 SGHTA and CDR2 FQGTGA. The DNA of the CDR3 is TGTGCCAGCAGCTTCCGGGACAGGGCGAACAATGAGCAGTTCTTC. Residues: CASSFRDRANNEQFF.

This clonotype was detected many times. This chain links TRBV9 with TRBJ1-5; tentative D call: TRBD1 (6 bases). This CDR3 comprises 15 residues. CDR1 is SGDLS, CDR2 YYNGEE, per germline. V lost 5 bases, J lost 5 bases, and 17 bases lay in between. This chain's CDR3 is CASREGVGSDQPQHF. The CDR3 DNA reads as TGTGCCAGCAGAGAGGGGGTCGGATCAGATCAGCCCCAGCATTTT.

The chain joins TRBV9 to TRBJ2-2; D gene ambiguous. The germline CDR1 and CDR2 sequences are SGDLS and YYNGEE. The ends were cut back, 4 bases at V and 3 bases at J, with 7 bases in the middle. This CDR3 has 13 amino acids. The CDR3 loop reads CASSSQDTGELFF. The CDR3 DNA sequence: TGTGCCAGCAGCTCACAAGACACCGGGGAGCTGTTTTTT.

This clonotype appeared many times. The rearrangement joins TRBV7-8 to TRBJ1-1, with D maybe TRBD1 (6 bases). Trimming cost V 2 bases and J 0 bases, with 13 bases left between them. The germline gives CDR1 SGHVS, CDR2 FQNEAQ. The CDR3 runs to 16 residues. The CDR3 reads CASSLYRGSMNTEAFF. The CDR3 DNA is TGTGCCAGCAGCTTATATAGGGGGAGCATGAACACTGAAGCTTTCTTT.

This clonotype was observed at least ten times. The rearrangement uses TRBV18 and TRBJ1-6, with D maybe TRBD1 (6 bases). Trimming left V 4 bases short and J 5 bases short, with 15 bases between. The germline V gene has CDR1 KGHSH and CDR2 LQKENI. The CDR3 has 16 amino acids. The chain's CDR3 is CASSQNLGQNNSPLHF. The CDR3 nucleotides are TGTGCCAGCTCACAGAACCTTGGACAGAATAATTCACCCCTCCACTTT.

The table lists this clonotype with many counts. The rearrangement joins TRBV12-3 or TRBV12-4 to TRBJ1-1; no reliable D call. CDR3 size: 10 residues. V was clipped by 7 bases and J by 6 bases, with 6 bases between them. The CDR3 DNA reads TGTGCCAGCAAGATGGCTGAAGCTTTCTTT. Translation gives CASKMAEAFF.